The source of this T cell receptor (beta chain) is a study of cytomegalovirus exposure and HLA in healthy donors. Germline CDR1 and CDR2: MNHNY and SVGAGI (reference sequence). The CDR3 runs to 14 residues. Trimming removed 6 bases at V and 0 bases at J, with 9 bases between. PCR amplification relied on 60 Vbeta primers (plus 13 Jbeta primers). Sequenced by immunoSEQ multiplex PCR; TCRdb stores in-frame clones only, minus some. The sample lists around 140,000 clones; more than 70% were seen once. The source material was PBMCs. This chain uses TRBV6-6 with TRBJ2-1, with D unclear. This clonotype originated in a woman aged 55-70 years in good health and CMV-seronegative. The CDR3 bases are TGTGCCAGCAGGCGCGCAAGCTCCTACAATGAGCAGTTCTTC. This codes for CASRRASSYNEQFF.